A selection of T cell receptor beta chains follows, all from one sample in a study of T cells after yellow fever vaccination. From the 5' RACE reads, TCRdb called clonotypes with MiXCR, one entry per CDR3 protein. The repertoire holds roughly 110,000 distinct CDR3 sequences, with 6.5% to 9% as singletons. The sequenced sample was CD8+ T cells sorted from PBMCs, obtained 45 days after the yellow fever booster vaccination. Receptors were obtained from a man aged 30 to 45 who received the YFV17D yellow fever vaccine. The CDR3 runs from the conserved cysteine through the conserved F or W. D genes are given only for firm matches. Rows may omit the clone size; those that give it use once, few, many or a size class.

v_gene	abundance	j_gene	d_gene	CDR3aa	CDR3nt
TRBV4-1	many	TRBJ2-1	TRBD2	CASSRGLAGTLGYEQFF	TGCGCCAGCAGCCGGGGACTAGCGGGGACGTTAGGGTATGAGCAGTTCTTC
TRBV20-1	many	TRBJ2-2	NA	CSAPRENTGELFF	TGCAGTGCTCCGCGGGAGAACACCGGGGAGCTGTTTTTT
TRBV12-3/TRBV12-4	few	TRBJ2-1	TRBD2	CASSSDSGVNNEQFF	TGTGCCAGCAGTTCCGATAGCGGGGTTAACAATGAGCAGTTCTTC
TRBV20-1	many	TRBJ2-2	NA	CSALPVEGYTGELFF	TGCAGTGCGCTCCCTGTGGAGGGGTACACCGGGGAGCTGTTTTTT
TRBV20-1	many	TRBJ2-3	TRBD2	CSARPERPILAGGPDTQYF	TGCAGTGCTAGACCCGAAAGGCCCATACTAGCGGGAGGGCCAGATACGCAGTATTTT
TRBV12-3/TRBV12-4	many	TRBJ2-1	TRBD2	CASTILGLAAYEQFF	TGTGCCAGCACCATTCTTGGACTAGCCGCGTACGAGCAGTTCTTC
TRBV7-2	few	TRBJ2-1	TRBD2	CASSLGTSGEQFF	TGTGCCAGCAGCTTGGGGACTAGCGGAGAGCAGTTCTTC
TRBV9	few	TRBJ1-1	NA	CASSVGMRHTEAFF	TGTGCCAGCAGCGTAGGCATGCGGCACACTGAAGCTTTCTTT
TRBV7-9	NA	TRBJ2-1	TRBD1	CASSLDHGQGVLYEQFF	TGTGCCAGCAGTTTGGATCATGGACAGGGTGTTCTATATGAGCAGTTCTTC
TRBV4-1	few	TRBJ2-5	NA	CASSQEEETQYF	TGCGCCAGCAGCCAAGAGGAGGAGACCCAGTACTTC
TRBV6-5	many	TRBJ2-7	NA	CASSLTGLNPYEQYF	TGTGCCAGCAGCTTAACAGGCTTGAATCCCTACGAGCAGTACTTC
TRBV29-1	many	TRBJ2-2	NA	CSVNPLANTGELFF	TGCAGCGTTAACCCCCTCGCGAACACCGGGGAGCTGTTTTTT
TRBV12-3/TRBV12-4	many	TRBJ2-5	TRBD2	CASSLPGLAGGQYF	TGTGCCAGCAGTCTGCCGGGACTAGCGGGAGGCCAGTACTTC
TRBV12-5	many	TRBJ2-3	TRBD2	CASGQVGGGTDTQYF	TGTGCTAGTGGCCAAGTGGGGGGGGGCACAGATACGCAGTATTTT
TRBV6-2/TRBV6-3	many	TRBJ2-3	TRBD2	CASTLWRGLTSGGPLAGTQYF	TGTGCCAGCACCCTCTGGCGGGGGTTAACTAGCGGTGGCCCCTTGGCGGGTACGCAGTATTTT
TRBV6-2/TRBV6-3	few	TRBJ2-1	NA	CASSPSHEQFF	TGTGCCAGCAGTCCCTCCCATGAGCAGTTCTTC
TRBV4-3	NA	TRBJ2-4	NA	CASSHLGVAKNIQYF	TGCGCCAGCAGCCATCTAGGGGTAGCCAAAAACATTCAGTACTTC
TRBV5-6	many	TRBJ2-4	NA	CASSFGAKNIQYF	TGTGCCAGCAGCTTTGGTGCCAAAAACATTCAGTACTTC
TRBV9	many	TRBJ1-2	NA	CASSVGDLTNYGYTF	TGTGCCAGCAGCGTAGGGGACCTAACTAACTATGGCTACACCTTC
TRBV5-5	many	TRBJ2-1	TRBD2	CASSFLLAGSYNAEQFF	TGTGCCAGCAGCTTCCTCCTAGCGGGAAGCTACAATGCTGAGCAGTTCTTC
TRBV3-1	NA	TRBJ2-1	NA	CASSLQSFSSYNEQFF	TGTGCCAGCAGTCTGCAGAGTTTCAGCTCCTACAATGAGCAGTTCTTC
TRBV5-6	many	TRBJ2-7	NA	CASSKPEGTYEQYF	TGTGCCAGCAGCAAACCGGAGGGCACCTACGAGCAGTACTTC
TRBV20-1	few	TRBJ1-1	NA	CSAGGVQGLAEAFF	TGCAGTGCTGGAGGGGTACAGGGTCTGGCTGAAGCTTTCTTT
TRBV28	few	TRBJ2-1	TRBD2	CASSFRTSGRGRREDNEQFF	TGTGCCAGCAGTTTTCGGACTAGCGGGAGGGGCCGGCGGGAAGACAATGAGCAGTTCTTC
TRBV11-3	few	TRBJ2-1	TRBD2	CASSLSSGLAGINEQFF	TGTGCCAGCAGCCTAAGCTCCGGACTAGCGGGGATCAATGAGCAGTTCTTC
TRBV6-2/TRBV6-3	many	TRBJ1-5	TRBD1	CASSATGSNQPQHF	TGTGCCAGCAGTGCGACAGGGAGCAATCAGCCCCAGCATTTT
TRBV9	many	TRBJ2-3	TRBD2	CASSVPKTSGLSTDTQYF	TGTGCCAGCAGCGTCCCGAAGACTAGCGGACTTAGCACAGATACGCAGTATTTT
TRBV28	few	TRBJ2-2	NA	CASSFTAGNTGELFF	TGTGCCAGCAGTTTTACAGCGGGGAACACCGGGGAGCTGTTTTTT
TRBV20-1	many	TRBJ2-7	NA	CSARDTYEQYF	TGCAGTGCGCGGGATACCTACGAGCAGTACTTC
TRBV29-1	many	TRBJ2-3	TRBD2	CSVEDGSGKADTQYF	TGCAGCGTTGAAGATGGTAGCGGGAAGGCGGATACGCAGTATTTT
TRBV15	NA	TRBJ2-2	NA	CATSRERFTGELFF	TGTGCCACCAGCAGAGAAAGGTTCACCGGGGAGCTGTTTTTT
TRBV6-2/TRBV6-3	many	TRBJ2-1	NA	CACSLTDFSYNEQFF	TGTGCCTGCTCGCTGACGGACTTCTCCTACAATGAGCAGTTCTTC
TRBV7-3	many	TRBJ1-1	NA	CASSLTGTEAFF	TGTGCCAGCAGCTTAACGGGGACTGAAGCTTTCTTT
TRBV20-1	many	TRBJ2-5	TRBD2	CSVLSAGGGETQYF	TGCAGTGTCCTCTCAGCGGGAGGCGGAGAGACCCAGTACTTC
TRBV7-7	many	TRBJ2-7	NA	CASSSYFPGDEQYF	TGTGCTAGCAGCTCGTACTTCCCCGGGGACGAGCAGTACTTC
TRBV3-1	NA	TRBJ2-7	NA	CASSHESRGPYEQYF	TGTGCCAGCAGCCACGAAAGCAGAGGTCCCTACGAGCAGTACTTC